The subject of this entry is one T cell receptor beta chain. Its matching antigen is unknown. The data belong to a study of T cell clonotyping in hematopoietic cell transplantation. Germline lookup yields CDR1 MNHNS and CDR2 SASEGT. V dropped 0 bases and J dropped 0 bases, with 9 bases sitting between them. The CDR3 has 16 amino acids. The time point is: recipient sample about 28 days before transplant, after cytoreduction. Recipient blood drawn about 28 days pretransplant and days 30, 100, 180 after. Clones were read by immunoSEQ multiplex PCR, and TCRdb kept only the in-frame ones, dropping some. The sample lists about 36,000 clones, 90% to 95% occurring once. Study-level findings and limits: After transplant, recipient diversity fell while pathologically expanded clonotypes grew through day 180. Few recipient clonotypes overlapped donors; over 95% were de novo at given depth.

The V and J genes are TRBV6-1 and TRBJ1-3, with unresolved D. This specimen was peripheral blood mononuclear cells, taken before stem cell transplant. The receptor's source is a man aged 35 to 55 with chronic myeloid leukemia. Some clones in this sample may be carry-over from other donors' samples. CDR3 in amino acids: CASSEAISASGNTIYF. The CDR3 DNA sequence: TGTGCCAGCAGTGAAGCTATCTCTGCCTCTGGAAACACCATATATTTT.